The clone carrying this T cell receptor beta chain was counted only a few times. A junction end diverges from the germline sequence, so it may reflect a read error. TCRdb reanalysed the 5' RACE reads using MiXCR and keeps one entry per CDR3 protein. The data show 700,000 or so distinct CDR3 sequences, around 8.6% seen once. In germline, CDR1 is SGHTA, CDR2 FQGNSA. The CDR3 consists of 16 residues. The sample is drawn from a study of identical twins. These data also formed part of another study, on yellow fever vaccine responses in identical twins.

The gene calls are TRBV7-2 and TRBJ2-2; D is ambiguous. The sample consisted of PBMCs. The TCR was taken from a woman under 30 in good health. In DNA, the CDR3 is TGTGCCAGCAGCTTTGGACGCCCCCCGAACGCCGGGGAGCTGTTTTTT. Residues: CASSFGRPPNAGELFF.